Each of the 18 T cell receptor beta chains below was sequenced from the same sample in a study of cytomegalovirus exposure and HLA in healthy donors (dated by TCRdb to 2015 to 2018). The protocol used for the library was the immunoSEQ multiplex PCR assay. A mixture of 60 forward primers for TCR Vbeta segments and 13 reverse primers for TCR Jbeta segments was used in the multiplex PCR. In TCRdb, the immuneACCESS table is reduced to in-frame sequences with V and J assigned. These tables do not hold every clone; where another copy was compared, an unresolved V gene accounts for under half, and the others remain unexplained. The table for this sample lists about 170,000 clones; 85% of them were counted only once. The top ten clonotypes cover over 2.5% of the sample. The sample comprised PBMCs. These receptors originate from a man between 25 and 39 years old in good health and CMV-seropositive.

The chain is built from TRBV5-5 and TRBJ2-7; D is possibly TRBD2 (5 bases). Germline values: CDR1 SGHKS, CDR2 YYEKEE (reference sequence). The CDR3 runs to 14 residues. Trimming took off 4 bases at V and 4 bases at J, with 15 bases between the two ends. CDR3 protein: CASSVDPTGYEQYV. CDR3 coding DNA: TGTGCCAGCAGCGTGGACCCCACGGGGTACGAGCAGTACGTC.

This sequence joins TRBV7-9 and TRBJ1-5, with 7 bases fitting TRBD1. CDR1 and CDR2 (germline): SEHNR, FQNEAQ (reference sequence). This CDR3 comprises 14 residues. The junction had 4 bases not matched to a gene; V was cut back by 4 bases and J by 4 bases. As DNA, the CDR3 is TGTGCCAGCAGCTGGACAGGCTGGAATCAGCCCCAGCATTTT. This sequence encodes CASSWTGWNQPQHF.

In nucleotides, the CDR3 is TGTGCCAGCAGAAGGACAGGGGGCCAAGAGACCCAGTACTTC. Translated: CASRRTGGQETQYF. This chain links TRBV25-1 with TRBJ2-5; 10 nucleotides match TRBD1. The germline CDR1 and CDR2 sequences are MGHDK and SYGVNS. J gave up 1 base and V 6 bases, and 2 bases lay outside the gene matches. The CDR3 is 14 residues long.

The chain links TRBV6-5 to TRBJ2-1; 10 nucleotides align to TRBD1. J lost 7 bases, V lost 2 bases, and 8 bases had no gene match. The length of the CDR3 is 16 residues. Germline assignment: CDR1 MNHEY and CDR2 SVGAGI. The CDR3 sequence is CASSYPPGQGRNEQFF. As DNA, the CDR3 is TGTGCCAGCAGTTACCCTCCGGGACAGGGGAGGAATGAGCAGTTCTTC.

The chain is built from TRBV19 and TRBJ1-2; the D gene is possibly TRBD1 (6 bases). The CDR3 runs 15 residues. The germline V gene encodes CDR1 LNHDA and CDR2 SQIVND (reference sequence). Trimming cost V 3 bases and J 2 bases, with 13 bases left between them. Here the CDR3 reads CASSIPPQGNYGYTF. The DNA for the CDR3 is TGTGCCAGTAGTATCCCGCCACAGGGAAACTATGGCTACACCTTC.

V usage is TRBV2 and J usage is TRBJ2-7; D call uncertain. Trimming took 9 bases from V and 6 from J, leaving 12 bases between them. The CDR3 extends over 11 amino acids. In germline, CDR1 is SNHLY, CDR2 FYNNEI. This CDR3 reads CASSAPGEQYF. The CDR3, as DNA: TGTGCCAGTTCTGCACCGGGCGAGCAGTACTTC.

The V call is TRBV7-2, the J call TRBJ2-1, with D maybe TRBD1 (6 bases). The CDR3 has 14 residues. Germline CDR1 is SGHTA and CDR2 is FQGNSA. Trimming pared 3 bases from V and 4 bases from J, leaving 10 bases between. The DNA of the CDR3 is TGTGCCAGCAGCTTGGGGACATCGTACAATGAGCAGTTCTTC. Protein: CASSLGTSYNEQFF.

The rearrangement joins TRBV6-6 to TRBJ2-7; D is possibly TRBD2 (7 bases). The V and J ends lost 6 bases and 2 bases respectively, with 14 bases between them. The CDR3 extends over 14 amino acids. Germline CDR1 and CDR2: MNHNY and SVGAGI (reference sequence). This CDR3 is CASSPSGDTYEQYF. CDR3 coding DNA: TGTGCCAGCAGCCCCAGCGGGGACACCTACGAGCAGTACTTC.

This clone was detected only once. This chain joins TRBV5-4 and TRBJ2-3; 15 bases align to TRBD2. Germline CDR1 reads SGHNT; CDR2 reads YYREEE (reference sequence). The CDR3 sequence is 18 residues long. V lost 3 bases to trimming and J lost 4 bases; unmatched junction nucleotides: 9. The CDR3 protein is CASSSGLAGGPGADTQYF. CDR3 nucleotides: TGTGCCAGCAGCTCTGGACTAGCGGGAGGGCCGGGGGCAGATACGCAGTATTTT.

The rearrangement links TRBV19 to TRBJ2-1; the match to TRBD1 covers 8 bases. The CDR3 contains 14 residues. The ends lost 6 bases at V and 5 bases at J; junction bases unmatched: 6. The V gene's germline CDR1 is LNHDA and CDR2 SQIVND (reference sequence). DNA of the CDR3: TGTGCCAGTAGATTGGGACAGGCTAACAATGAGCAGTTCTTC. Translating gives CASRLGQANNEQFF.

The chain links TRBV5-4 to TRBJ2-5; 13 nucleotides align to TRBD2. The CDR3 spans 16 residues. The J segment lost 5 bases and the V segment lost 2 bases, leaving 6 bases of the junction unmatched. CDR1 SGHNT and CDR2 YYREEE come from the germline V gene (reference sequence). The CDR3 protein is CASSFGTSGNRETQYF. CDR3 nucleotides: TGTGCCAGCAGCTTTGGGACTAGCGGGAACCGGGAGACCCAGTACTTC. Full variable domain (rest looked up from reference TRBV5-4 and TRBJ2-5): ETGVTQSPTHLIKTRGQQVTLRCSSQSGHNTVSWYQQALGQGPQFIFQYYREEENGRGNFPPRFSGLQFPNYSSELNVNALELDDSALYLCASSFGTSGNRETQYFGPGTRLLVL.

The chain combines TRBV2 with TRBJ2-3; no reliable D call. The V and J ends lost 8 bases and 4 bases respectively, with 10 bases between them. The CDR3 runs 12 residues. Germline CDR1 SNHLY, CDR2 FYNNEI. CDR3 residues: CASRLEADTQYF. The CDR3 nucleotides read TGTGCCAGCCGGTTAGAAGCAGATACGCAGTATTTT.

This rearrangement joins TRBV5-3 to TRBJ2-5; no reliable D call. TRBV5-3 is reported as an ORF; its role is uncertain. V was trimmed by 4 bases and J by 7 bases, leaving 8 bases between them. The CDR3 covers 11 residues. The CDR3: CARSPPGTQYF. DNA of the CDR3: TGTGCCAGAAGCCCCCCCGGGACCCAGTACTTC.

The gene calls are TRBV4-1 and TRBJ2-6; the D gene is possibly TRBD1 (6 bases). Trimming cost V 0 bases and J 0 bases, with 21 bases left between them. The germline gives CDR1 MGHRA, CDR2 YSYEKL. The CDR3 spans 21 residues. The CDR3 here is CASSQDLEVGQIFSGANVLTF. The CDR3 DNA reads TGCGCCAGCAGCCAAGATTTAGAAGTGGGACAAATCTTCTCTGGGGCCAACGTCCTGACTTTC.

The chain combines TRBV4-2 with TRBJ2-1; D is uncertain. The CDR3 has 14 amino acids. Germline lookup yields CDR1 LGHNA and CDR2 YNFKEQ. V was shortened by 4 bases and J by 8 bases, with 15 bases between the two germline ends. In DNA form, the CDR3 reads TGTGCCAGCAGCCCGATGATGGGCGCCCATGAGCAGTTCTTC. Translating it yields CASSPMMGAHEQFF.

The CDR3 DNA reads as TGTGCCAGCAGCACGACCTACAGTAGCAATCAGCCCCAGCATTTT. Residues: CASSTTYSSNQPQHF. This chain connects TRBV7-8 to TRBJ1-5, with D uncertain. CDR3 length: 15 residues. Trimming removed 5 bases at V and 0 bases at J, with 11 bases between. Germline CDR1 SGHVS, CDR2 FQNEAQ.

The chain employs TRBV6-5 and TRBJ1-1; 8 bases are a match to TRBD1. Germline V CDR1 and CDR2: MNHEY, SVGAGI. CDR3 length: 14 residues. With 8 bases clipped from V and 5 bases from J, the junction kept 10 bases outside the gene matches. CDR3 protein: CASPSRGLGTEAFF. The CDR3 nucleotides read TGTGCCAGCCCATCCAGGGGGCTCGGGACTGAAGCTTTCTTT.

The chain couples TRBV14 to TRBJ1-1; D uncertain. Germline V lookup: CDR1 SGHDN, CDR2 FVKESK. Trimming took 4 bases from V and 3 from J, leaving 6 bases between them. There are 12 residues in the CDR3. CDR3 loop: CASSRSYTEAFF. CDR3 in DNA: TGTGCCAGCAGCCGTTCTTACACTGAAGCTTTCTTT.